These 10 T cell receptor beta chains were all obtained from the same sample, sequenced in a study of long-term antiretroviral therapy in people with HIV. Samples were assayed with immunoSEQ v3.0 at survey level. Clones were sequenced by immunoSEQ multiplex PCR, and TCRdb holds only the in-frame ones, with some missing. The sample consists of approximately 19,000 clones, approximately 86% of them appearing once. Sequencing was performed on unsorted PBMCs, taken 2.1 years after starting antiretroviral therapy. These receptors all come from a young man with HIV.

This chain connects TRBV7-2 to TRBJ1-1; D may be TRBD1 (6 bases). V lost 6 bases, J lost 3 bases, and 11 bases lay in between. This CDR3 has 13 amino acids. Per germline, CDR1 SGHTA and CDR2 FQGNSA. The CDR3, as DNA: TGTGCCAGCAGACGTAACAGGGACACTGAAGCTTTCTTT. It encodes CASRRNRDTEAFF.

The chain joins TRBV29-1 to TRBJ1-5, with no clear D. V lost 3 bases and J 3 bases, leaving 9 bases between the germline ends. Germline V CDR1 and CDR2: SQVTM, ANQGSEA. This CDR3 has 13 residues. The CDR3: CSVEPEDNQPQHF. CDR3 in DNA: TGCAGCGTTGAGCCGGAGGACAATCAGCCCCAGCATTTT.

The CDR3 loop is CASRSGRADPWQFF. DNA for the CDR3: TGTGCCAGCAGATCCGGGAGGGCGGACCCTTGGCAGTTCTTC. The rearrangement uses TRBV6-5 and TRBJ2-1, with TRBD2 matching 8 bases. J lost 12 bases, V lost 6 bases, and 13 bases had no gene match. The length of the CDR3 is 14 residues. Per germline, CDR1 MNHEY and CDR2 SVGAGI.

This clone was detected only a few times. The genes are TRBV5-1 and TRBJ2-7, with D perhaps TRBD1 (6 bases). V was pared by 3 bases and J by 1 base, with 8 bases between. This CDR3 contains 13 residues. The germline V gene has CDR1 SGHRS and CDR2 YFSETQ. The CDR3 nucleotides read TGCGCCAGCAGCTCCGGGACATCCTACGAGCAGTACTTC. Protein product: CASSSGTSYEQYF.

The chain recombines TRBV5-1 with TRBJ2-7, with D perhaps matching TRBD1 or TRBD2 (6 bases each). The length of the CDR3 is 16 residues. Germline lookup yields CDR1 SGHRS and CDR2 YFSETQ. Trimming took off 3 bases at V and 0 bases at J, with 16 bases between the two ends. CDR3 in DNA: TGCGCCAGCAGCTCTAGGGGGTGGGAGGCCTCCTACGAGCAGTACTTC. Its translation is CASSSRGWEASYEQYF.

This sequence joins TRBV15 and TRBJ2-6, with D possibly called TRBD1 or TRBD2 (5 bases each). This CDR3 has 17 amino acids. V lost 3 bases to trimming and J lost 2 bases, with 14 bases between them. Germline CDR1 and CDR2: LNHNV and YYDKDF (reference sequence). The CDR3 loop is CATSSPGTGTGANVLTF. CDR3 bases: TGTGCCACCAGCAGTCCCGGGACGGGCACTGGGGCCAACGTCCTGACTTTC.

The genes are TRBV23-1 and TRBJ2-3, with D possibly being TRBD1 or TRBD2 (5 bases each). TRBV23-1 is sorted into the ORF group, with uncertain function. Trimming pared 0 bases from V and 6 bases from J, leaving 19 bases between. The CDR3 is 17 residues long. The DNA of the CDR3 is TGCGCCAGCAGTCAATCCCGAGGGGTTGGACCTAACGATACGCAGTATTTT. Its protein product is CASSQSRGVGPNDTQYF.

The chain recombines TRBV6-5 with TRBJ2-6; 7 bases are shared with TRBD1. Germline V lookup: CDR1 MNHEY, CDR2 SVGAGI. The CDR3 has 16 amino acids. With V trimmed by 4 bases and J by 0 bases, 3 bases remained unmatched. The CDR3 DNA reads as TGTGCCAGCAGTTCCGGGACAGTCTCTGGGGCCAACGTCCTGACTTTC. It is translated as CASSSGTVSGANVLTF.

The chain recombines TRBV5-1 with TRBJ2-3; D uncertain. Germline V gene lookup returns CDR1 SGHRS and CDR2 YFSETQ. This CDR3 comprises 10 residues. The germline V and J ends were trimmed by 7 bases and 5 bases, with 5 bases remaining between them. The CDR3: CASSQDTQYF. CDR3 bases: TGCGCCAGCTCCCAAGATACGCAGTATTTT.

The sample holds one count of this clone. The chain links TRBV2 to TRBJ2-2; 8 bases line up with TRBD1. CDR3 length: 17 amino acids. Germline V gene data show CDR1 as SNHLY and CDR2 as FYNNEI. After removal of 6 bases from V and 3 bases from J, the junction contained 12 bases not matched to a gene. The CDR3 region has the DNA TGTGCCAGCAGCCGGGACAGGCCCTCCTATTACACCGGGGAGCTGTTTTTT. This codes for CASSRDRPSYYTGELFF.